A selection of T cell receptor beta chains follows, all from one sample in a study of T cells after yellow fever vaccination. TCRdb itself ran the 5' RACE reads through MiXCR, one entry per CDR3 protein. Of about 250,000 distinct CDR3 sequences in the sample, over 3% were seen once. The source material was PBMCs, sampled 15 days after the yellow fever booster vaccination. The source of these receptors is a man aged 18 to 30 who received the YFV17D yellow fever vaccine. Both conserved end residues are part of each CDR3. D genes are given only for firm matches. Clone sizes are given selectively: once, few, many, or a class where the clone is expanded.

D gene: TRBD1
clone size: few
J gene: TRBJ1-5
V gene: TRBV3-1
CDR3 protein: CASSRAGGRNQPQHF
CDR3 DNA: TGTGCCAGCAGCCGAGCAGGGGGCCGGAATCAGCCCCAGCATTTT

D gene: NA
clone size: many
J gene: TRBJ1-2
V gene: TRBV7-9
CDR3 protein: CASSRGTEYGYTF
CDR3 DNA: TGTGCCAGCAGCCGCGGGACGGAGTATGGCTACACCTTC

D gene: NA
clone size: many
J gene: TRBJ2-1
V gene: TRBV20-1
CDR3 protein: CSALLLSSPYNEQFF
CDR3 DNA: TGCAGTGCTCTGCTTTTGAGCAGTCCCTACAATGAGCAGTTCTTC

D gene: NA
clone size: many
J gene: TRBJ2-5
V gene: TRBV5-4
CDR3 protein: CASSLAGATETQYF
CDR3 DNA: TGTGCCAGCAGCTTGGCAGGGGCGACGGAGACCCAGTACTTC

D gene: TRBD1
clone size: few
J gene: TRBJ2-5
V gene: TRBV12-3/TRBV12-4
CDR3 protein: CASSGTGEWETQYF
CDR3 DNA: TGTGCCAGCAGTGGGACAGGGGAGTGGGAGACCCAGTACTTC

D gene: NA
clone size: many
J gene: TRBJ1-5
V gene: TRBV7-3
CDR3 protein: CASSAAGGQPQHF
CDR3 DNA: TGTGCCAGCAGCGCCGCGGGGGGCCAGCCCCAGCATTTT

D gene: NA
clone size: many
J gene: TRBJ2-1
V gene: TRBV11-1
CDR3 protein: CASSFTSSEHGEQFF
CDR3 DNA: TGTGCCAGCAGCTTTACTTCTTCCGAACACGGTGAGCAGTTCTTC

D gene: NA
clone size: many
J gene: TRBJ1-6
V gene: TRBV11-2
CDR3 protein: CASSLGQASPLHF
CDR3 DNA: TGTGCCAGCAGCTTAGGACAGGCTTCACCCCTCCACTTT

D gene: NA
clone size: many
J gene: TRBJ2-5
V gene: TRBV12-3/TRBV12-4
CDR3 protein: CASSFPGVKTQYF
CDR3 DNA: TGTGCCAGCAGTTTTCCAGGGGTAAAGACCCAGTACTTC

D gene: NA
clone size: many
J gene: TRBJ2-5
V gene: TRBV29-1
CDR3 protein: CSTRGRMGGRETQYF
CDR3 DNA: TGTTCCACCAGGGGACGAATGGGGGGGCGAGAGACCCAGTACTTC

D gene: NA
clone size: NA
J gene: TRBJ2-1
V gene: TRBV19
CDR3 protein: CASSMEPTGRVQFF
CDR3 DNA: TGTGCCAGTAGTATGGAGCCCACGGGAAGGGTGCAGTTCTTC

D gene: NA
clone size: many
J gene: TRBJ1-5
V gene: TRBV7-9
CDR3 protein: CASSLVGGNQPQHF
CDR3 DNA: TGTGCCAGCAGCTTAGTGGGGGGGAATCAGCCCCAGCATTTT

D gene: TRBD1
clone size: many
J gene: TRBJ1-1
V gene: TRBV7-9
CDR3 protein: CASRRGTGWATTEAFF
CDR3 DNA: TGTGCCAGCAGGCGGGGGACAGGGTGGGCGACGACTGAAGCTTTCTTT

D gene: NA
clone size: NA
J gene: TRBJ1-1
V gene: TRBV30
CDR3 protein: CAWNGGLTAFF
CDR3 DNA: TGTGCCTGGAACGGCGGTCTCACCGCTTTCTTT

D gene: TRBD1
clone size: many
J gene: TRBJ1-5
V gene: TRBV18
CDR3 protein: CASSPGQAENQPQHF
CDR3 DNA: TGTGCCAGCTCACCGGGACAGGCCGAGAATCAGCCCCAGCATTTT

D gene: TRBD2
clone size: many
J gene: TRBJ2-1
V gene: TRBV12-3/TRBV12-4
CDR3 protein: CASRTGTSWVEQFF
CDR3 DNA: TGTGCCAGCAGGACCGGGACTAGCTGGGTGGAGCAGTTCTTC

D gene: NA
clone size: many
J gene: TRBJ2-5
V gene: TRBV7-3
CDR3 protein: CASSPLGSQETQYF
CDR3 DNA: TGTGCCAGCAGCCCCCTGGGCAGCCAAGAGACCCAGTACTTC

D gene: NA
clone size: many
J gene: TRBJ2-5
V gene: TRBV1
CDR3 protein: CTSSQVMPELAGKETQYF
CDR3 DNA: TGCACCAGCAGCCAAGTTATGCCGGAACTAGCGGGGAAAGAGACCCAGTACTTC

D gene: TRBD1
clone size: many
J gene: TRBJ1-4
V gene: TRBV12-3/TRBV12-4
CDR3 protein: CASSEDSPGQGYEKLFF
CDR3 DNA: TGTGCCAGCAGTGAGGACTCTCCGGGACAGGGATATGAAAAACTGTTTTTT

D gene: NA
clone size: many
J gene: TRBJ1-1
V gene: TRBV19
CDR3 protein: CASSDPGPADTEAFF
CDR3 DNA: TGTGCCAGTAGTGACCCGGGCCCGGCGGACACTGAAGCTTTCTTT

D gene: NA
clone size: many
J gene: TRBJ1-2
V gene: TRBV5-1
CDR3 protein: CASSLQGLDYGYTF
CDR3 DNA: TGCGCCAGCAGCCTACAGGGCTTAGACTATGGCTACACCTTC

D gene: NA
clone size: many
J gene: TRBJ1-1
V gene: TRBV5-1
CDR3 protein: CASSPQGWTEAFF
CDR3 DNA: TGCGCCAGCAGCCCACAGGGATGGACTGAAGCTTTCTTT

D gene: NA
clone size: many
J gene: TRBJ1-6
V gene: TRBV5-5
CDR3 protein: CASSHPGGGNSPLHF
CDR3 DNA: TGTGCCAGCAGCCACCCGGGAGGAGGCAATTCACCCCTCCACTTT

D gene: NA
clone size: many
J gene: TRBJ2-6
V gene: TRBV18
CDR3 protein: CASSPFDSSGANVLTF
CDR3 DNA: TGTGCCAGCTCACCTTTCGACAGCTCTGGGGCCAACGTCCTGACTTTC

D gene: NA
clone size: NA
J gene: TRBJ2-1
V gene: TRBV5-1
CDR3 protein: CASSSQGTYNEQFF
CDR3 DNA: TGCGCCAGCAGCTCCCAGGGAACCTACAATGAGCAGTTCTTC

D gene: NA
clone size: NA
J gene: TRBJ1-1
V gene: TRBV20-1
CDR3 protein: CSATPGVNTEAFF
CDR3 DNA: TGCAGTGCTACCCCTGGAGTGAACACTGAAGCTTTCTTT

D gene: TRBD1
clone size: NA
J gene: TRBJ2-4
V gene: TRBV6-2/TRBV6-3
CDR3 protein: CASSYWELVRTGGVFQNIQYF
CDR3 DNA: TGTGCCAGCAGTTACTGGGAACTGGTCAGAACAGGGGGCGTATTCCAAAACATTCAGTACTTC

D gene: TRBD2
clone size: many
J gene: TRBJ2-5
V gene: TRBV12-3/TRBV12-4
CDR3 protein: CASSSGTSGGFETQYF
CDR3 DNA: TGTGCCAGCAGTTCCGGGACTAGCGGGGGATTTGAGACCCAGTACTTC

D gene: NA
clone size: many
J gene: TRBJ1-1
V gene: TRBV5-1
CDR3 protein: CASSLIQGAPMNTEAFF
CDR3 DNA: TGCGCCAGCAGCCTAATCCAGGGAGCCCCCATGAACACTGAAGCTTTCTTT